The rows below give T cell receptor beta chains drawn from one sample of a study of cytomegalovirus exposure and HLA in healthy donors. Measured with immunoSEQ multiplex PCR; TCRdb has only the in-frame clones, and not every one. The sample comprises roughly 130,000 clones, 70% to 85% of which are singletons, and about 1% rests with the top ten. Sequencing was performed on PBMCs. These receptors were collected from a boy younger than 18 in good health and CMV-seronegative. Both conserved end residues are part of each CDR3. The D gene is left open where the match is weak. Size is omitted from some rows. Given values are once, few, many or a class for expanded clones.

NA,TRBJ2-2,NA,TRBV27,CASSPYGTNTGELFF,TGTGCCAGCAGTCCCTATGGTACGAACACCGGGGAGCTGTTTTTT
NA,TRBJ2-7,NA,TRBV6-6,CASSKGFSYEQYF,TGTGCCAGCTCCAAGGGGTTCTCCTACGAGCAGTACTTC
TRBD2,TRBJ2-7,NA,TRBV7-9,CASSPSGASGDEQYF,TGTGCCAGCAGCCCGTCCGGGGCTAGCGGGGACGAGCAGTACTTC
NA,TRBJ1-4,NA,TRBV19,CASSLRGANEKLFF,TGTGCCAGTAGCCTCAGGGGAGCTAATGAAAAACTGTTTTTT
NA,TRBJ1-1,NA,TRBV10-3,CAISESTELNTEAFF,TGTGCCATCAGTGAGTCAACAGAACTGAACACTGAAGCTTTCTTT
TRBD2,TRBJ2-1,NA,TRBV9,CASSAGGLAHYNEQFF,TGTGCCAGCAGCGCCGGTGGACTAGCGCATTACAATGAGCAGTTCTTC
NA,TRBJ2-1,NA,TRBV30,CAWSADRYNEQFF,TGTGCCTGGAGCGCCGACAGGTACAATGAGCAGTTCTTC
TRBD1,TRBJ1-2,NA,TRBV15,CATSMDREGYGYTF,TGTGCCACCAGCATGGACAGGGAGGGCTATGGCTACACCTTC
NA,TRBJ1-1,NA,TRBV30,CAWSVRPGFSEAFF,TGTGCCTGGAGTGTACGTCCAGGGTTTTCTGAAGCTTTCTTT
NA,TRBJ2-4,NA,TRBV7-2,CASSFRANRDNIQYF,TGTGCCAGCAGCTTCCGGGCTAACAGGGACAACATTCAGTACTTC
NA,TRBJ1-2,NA,TRBV9,CASSVDRTGKVSGYTF,TGTGCCAGCAGCGTAGATAGAACGGGGAAGGTTTCTGGCTACACCTTC
TRBD2,TRBJ2-2,few,TRBV9,CASRGGVGELFF,TGTGCCAGCAGGGGAGGGGTCGGGGAGCTGTTTTTT
NA,TRBJ2-7,NA,TRBV2,CARGDNYYEQYF,TGTGCCAGGGGGGACAACTACTACGAGCAGTACTTC
NA,TRBJ2-7,NA,TRBV28,CASSFIRGRAYEQYF,TGTGCCAGCAGTTTTATTAGGGGTCGTGCCTACGAGCAGTACTTC
TRBD1,TRBJ2-5,NA,TRBV5-8,CASSSGTGSETQYF,TGTGCCAGCAGCTCCGGGACAGGGAGCGAGACCCAGTACTTC
TRBD1,TRBJ1-4,NA,TRBV5-1,CASSLSDRGIEKLFF,TGCGCCAGCAGCTTGTCGGACAGGGGGATCGAAAAACTGTTTTTT
NA,TRBJ2-1,few,TRBV25-1,CASSGRRQAYNEQFF,TGTGCCAGCAGTGGGAGGAGACAAGCCTACAATGAGCAGTTCTTC
NA,TRBJ2-1,NA,TRBV7-2,CASTNRGGDEQFF,TGTGCCAGCACCAACCGGGGCGGGGATGAGCAGTTCTTC
NA,TRBJ1-1,NA,TRBV27,CASTGYPQTGDAAEAFF,TGTGCCAGCACAGGGTATCCCCAGACAGGCGACGCGGCCGAAGCTTTCTTT
NA,TRBJ2-7,NA,TRBV6-1,CASSGVGGQDEQYF,TGTGCCAGCAGCGGAGTCGGGGGGCAGGACGAGCAGTACTTC
TRBD1,TRBJ2-3,NA,TRBV30,CAWWDRRGEGTDTQYF,TGTGCCTGGTGGGACAGGAGGGGGGAAGGGACAGATACGCAGTATTTT
TRBD1,TRBJ2-7,NA,TRBV5-1,CASSMLTGGSYEQYF,TGCGCCAGCAGCATGCTCACAGGGGGGTCCTACGAGCAGTACTTC
NA,TRBJ2-3,NA,TRBV2,CASRIPWEGTDTQYF,TGTGCCAGCAGGATACCGTGGGAGGGCACAGATACGCAGTATTTT